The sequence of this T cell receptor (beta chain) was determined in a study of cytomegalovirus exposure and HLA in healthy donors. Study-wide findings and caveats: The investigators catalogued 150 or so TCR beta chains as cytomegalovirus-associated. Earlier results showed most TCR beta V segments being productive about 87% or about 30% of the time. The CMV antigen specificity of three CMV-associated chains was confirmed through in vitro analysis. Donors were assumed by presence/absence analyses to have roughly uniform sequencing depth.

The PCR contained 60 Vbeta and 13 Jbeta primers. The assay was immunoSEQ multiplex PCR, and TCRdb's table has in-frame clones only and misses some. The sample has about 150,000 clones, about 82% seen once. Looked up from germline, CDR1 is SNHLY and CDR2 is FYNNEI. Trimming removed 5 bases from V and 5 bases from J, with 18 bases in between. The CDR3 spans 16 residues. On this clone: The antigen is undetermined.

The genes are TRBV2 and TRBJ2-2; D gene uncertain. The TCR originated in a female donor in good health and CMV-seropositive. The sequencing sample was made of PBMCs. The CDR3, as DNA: TGTGCCAGCAGTAAAAGCTCGTTAGCTAGTACCGGGGAGCTGTTTTTT. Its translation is CASSKSSLASTGELFF.